A single sample is the source of the 8 T cell receptor beta chains below, sequenced in a study of blood T cells in healthy people across ages. Alongside a J-beta primer mix, a sample-barcoded 5' primer served in a second PCR lasting roughly 7 to 11 cycles. TCRdb analysed the 5' RACE reads with MiXCR anew, one entry per CDR3 protein. Here the sample spans hundreds of thousands of distinct CDR3 sequences, roughly 34% being singletons. Material: blood. The receptors stem from a man in his late teens or twenties in good health.

The chain uses TRBV20-1 and TRBJ2-7; D is perhaps TRBD1 (5 bases). Germline assignment: CDR1 DFQATT and CDR2 SNEGSKA (reference sequence). The CDR3 totals 13 residues. V shed 3 bases and J shed 4 bases, with 13 bases lying between them. The CDR3 region is CSARTHQGYEQYF. The CDR3 region has the DNA TGCAGTGCTAGGACCCACCAGGGTTACGAGCAGTACTTC.

This clonotype occurred a few times. The chain uses TRBV20-1 and TRBJ1-4; D is unresolved. The CDR3 consists of 12 residues. The germline CDR1 and CDR2 sequences are DFQATT and SNEGSKA (reference sequence). Trimming cost V 6 bases and J 7 bases, with 12 bases left between them. DNA of the CDR3: TGCAGTGCGATGAGGGAGGGTGAAAAACTGTTTTTT. This gives the protein CSAMREGEKLFF.

The chain is built from TRBV20-1 and TRBJ1-6, with 9 positions matching TRBD1. The V and J ends lost 2 bases and 7 bases, in that order; junction bases with no gene match: 9. Per germline, CDR1 DFQATT and CDR2 SNEGSKA (reference sequence). This CDR3 is 16 amino acids long. The DNA for the CDR3 is TGCAGTGCTAGATCGTACCGACAGGGGGACAATTCACCCCTCCACTTT. It codes for CSARSYRQGDNSPLHF.

This chain uses TRBV7-2 with TRBJ1-2; D is ambiguous. This CDR3 is built from 14 residues. The germline V gene encodes CDR1 SGHTA and CDR2 FQGNSA. Trimming cost V 5 bases and J 2 bases, with 12 bases left between them. The CDR3 protein is CASSPNGFNYGYTF. Written as DNA, the CDR3 is TGTGCCAGCAGCCCTAATGGGTTCAACTATGGCTACACCTTC.

The rearrangement uses TRBV10-3 and TRBJ2-1; 8 bases map to TRBD1. CDR1 is ENHRY and CDR2 is SYGVKD in the germline V gene. The CDR3 extends over 15 amino acids. V was pared by 10 bases and J by 5 bases, with 13 bases of the junction left unmatched. In nucleotides, the CDR3 is TGTGCCACCCGACCGCGGGACAGGATGGACAATGAGCAGTTCTTC. Protein sequence: CATRPRDRMDNEQFF.

On this clonotype itself: A read error may be the cause here, since a much bigger clone is one base away. The V gene is TRBV3-1, the J gene TRBJ1-2; D perhaps matches TRBD1 (5 bases). Deletions cut 5 bases from V and 7 bases from J, with 20 bases between. Per germline, CDR1 LGHDT and CDR2 YNNKEL (reference sequence). The CDR3 length is 15 residues. CDR3 sequence reads: CASSKSGGNRTGYTF. The CDR3 bases are TGTGCCAGCAGCAAAAGCGGGGGGAATAGGACTGGCTACACCTTC.

The V gene is TRBV3-1, the J gene TRBJ2-1; the D is unclear. The CDR3 length is 15 residues. Trimming cost V 1 base and J 6 bases, with 13 bases left between them. Germline CDR1 and CDR2: LGHDT and YNNKEL (reference sequence). The CDR3 region is CASSQGSESFNEQFF. DNA for the CDR3: TGTGCCAGCAGCCAAGGGTCGGAAAGTTTCAATGAGCAGTTCTTC.

This chain links TRBV28 with TRBJ2-5; possible D gene TRBD1, 6 bases. Deletions cut 6 bases from V and 4 bases from J, with 15 bases between. Per the germline V gene, CDR1 is MDHEN and CDR2 is SYDVKM. The CDR3 consists of 14 residues. The CDR3, as DNA: TGTGCCAGCAGCGAACAGGGAATGCGAGAGACCCAGTACTTC. It translates to CASSEQGMRETQYF.